The clone carrying this T cell receptor (beta chain) showed up many times. The antigen remains undetermined. The data originate from a study of early T cells in non-severe SARS-CoV-2 infection. Study background: Unpaired chains resulted from sequencing bulk RNA of unsorted whole blood. Study-wide findings and caveats: CD4 and private specificities were missed by VDJdb matching, which favored anti-spike CD8 responses.

Individual cDNA molecules each received unique molecular identifiers attached to them. TCRdb re-analysed the 5' RACE reads in MiXCR, keeping a single row per CDR3 protein. The repertoire holds 85,000 to 100,000 distinct CDR3 sequences, with 11% as singletons. The sample was whole blood, taken at baseline. This TCR was sampled from an adult who was a healthcare worker with PCR-confirmed SARS-CoV-2 infection or an uninfected control (not recorded which).

CDR3 sequence (DNA): TGTGCCAGCACGGGTGGAGATACGCAGTATTTT. This sequence encodes CASTGGDTQYF. This sequence joins TRBV6-1 and TRBJ2-3; D not resolved. Trimming stripped 7 bases from V and 5 bases from J, with 7 bases between. The germline V gene has CDR1 MNHNS and CDR2 SASEGT. The CDR3 runs to 11 residues.